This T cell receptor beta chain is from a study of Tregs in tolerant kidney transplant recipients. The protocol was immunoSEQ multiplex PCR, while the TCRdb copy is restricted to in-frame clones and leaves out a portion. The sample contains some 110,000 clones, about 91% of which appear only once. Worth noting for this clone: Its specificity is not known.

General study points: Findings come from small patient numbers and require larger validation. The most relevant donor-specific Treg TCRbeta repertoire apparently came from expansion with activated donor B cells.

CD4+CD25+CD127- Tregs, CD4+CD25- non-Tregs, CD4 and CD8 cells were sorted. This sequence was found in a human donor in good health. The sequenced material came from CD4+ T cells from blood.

In DNA, the CDR3 is TGTGCCAGCAGCCACGCCCGGACGGCAGGAAACACCATATATTTT. Translated: CASSHARTAGNTIYF. V gene TRBV4-2 combines with J gene TRBJ1-3; no reliable D call. Germline loops: CDR1 LGHNA, CDR2 YNFKEQ. The ends were cut back, 3 bases at V and 4 bases at J, with 13 bases in the middle. This CDR3 region has 15 residues.